This T cell receptor (beta chain) appears in the sequencing data of a study of blood T cell repertoires in COVID-19. Study details: Samples of COVID-19 (acute and convalescent) were obtained from the United States, Italy and Spain. Sources were T cells, B-cell-depleted T cells, or PBMCs; the material itself was cDNA or gDNA.

Under the authors' procedure: The authors estimated nucleated cell counts from reference gene primer amplification. Here immunoSEQ multiplex PCR was the method, and the copy in TCRdb shows in-frame clones only, minus some. V and J calls and clone size are given by that table; D and trimming were obtained from the DNA. The sample includes 70,000 or so clones, about four fifths of them seen just once. Trimming removed 2 bases at V and 7 bases at J, with 12 bases between. Germline V CDR1 and CDR2: MGHRA, YSYEKL. The CDR3 length is 14 residues. The gene calls are TRBV4-1 and TRBJ1-5; possibly TRBD1 for D (6 bases). This sequence was found in a woman older than 75 with acute or convalescent COVID-19. Sequenced sample: peripheral blood. CDR3 nucleotides: TGCGCCAGCAGCCAAAAACAGGGAACCCAGCCCCAGCATTTT. Amino acid sequence: CASSQKQGTQPQHF.